A single T cell receptor beta chain is shown here with its context. This sample is part of a study of blood T cell repertoires in COVID-19. Background on the study: Acute and convalescent COVID-19 specimens originated in the United States, Italy and Spain.

The repertoire was sequenced with immunoSEQ multiplex PCR; TCRdb's copy has only in-frame clones and lacks some. Among 310,000 or so clones listed, around 89% were seen once. There are 14 residues in the CDR3. The V gene lost 7 bases and the J gene lost 5 bases, with 17 bases spanning the gap. Germline assignment: CDR1 MNHEY and CDR2 SVGEGT. The receptor comes from a woman between 45 and 60 years old with active or convalescent COVID-19. The specimen was peripheral blood. V is TRBV6-2 or TRBV6-3 and J is TRBJ1-2; no clear D. CDR3 nucleotide sequence: TGTGCCAGCACCCCATCCGGTTTTTCTTATGGCTACACCTTC. Translated, it gives CASTPSGFSYGYTF.